This passage covers 11 T cell receptor beta chains from one sample sequenced in a study of blood T cells in healthy people across ages. Alongside a J-beta primer mix, a sample-barcoded 5' primer served in a second PCR lasting roughly 6 to 11 cycles. MiXCR, applied by TCRdb to the 5' RACE reads, yields one record per CDR3 protein. The sample lists some 1.5 million distinct CDR3 sequences, 28% occurring once. Specimen: blood. All receptors come from a woman aged 30 to 39 in good health.

The J gene is TRBJ2-7, the V gene TRBV5-5, with D unresolved. Germline V gene lookup returns CDR1 SGHKS and CDR2 YYEKEE (reference sequence). V dropped 3 bases and J dropped 2 bases, with 15 bases sitting between them. The CDR3 has 15 amino acids. The CDR3 region is CASSYRAPSPYEQYV. The CDR3 nucleotides read TGTGCCAGCAGCTACCGGGCCCCGTCACCCTACGAGCAGTACGTC.

The chain joins TRBV7-6 to TRBJ1-5, with D unclear. The CDR3 consists of 13 residues. The V end was cut by 4 bases, the J end by 7 bases, with 11 bases between. Looked up from germline, CDR1 is SGHVS and CDR2 is FNYEAQ. The chain's CDR3 is CASSSEEGQPQHF. The CDR3 coding sequence is TGTGCCAGCAGCTCCGAGGAGGGCCAGCCCCAGCATTTT. The full variable domain, rest sourced from reference TRBV7-6 and TRBJ1-5, is GAGVSQSPRYKVTKRGQDVALRCDPISGHVSLYWYRQALGQGPEFLTYFNYEAQQDKSGLPNDRFSAERPEGSISTLTIQRTEQRDSAMYRCASSSEEGQPQHFGDGTRLSIL.

This clonotype was observed a handful of times. The V and J genes are TRBV5-1 and TRBJ1-2; 9 bases are a match to TRBD1. This CDR3 has 17 residues. V lost 0 bases to trimming and J lost 3 bases; unmatched junction nucleotides: 9. The germline V gene has CDR1 SGHRS and CDR2 YFSETQ. The chain's CDR3 is CASSLATGTGFHYGYTF. The CDR3 DNA is TGCGCCAGCAGCTTGGCCACCGGGACAGGGTTTCACTATGGCTACACCTTC.

Comments on this clonotype: This may come from a read error, since a much larger clone is one base off. The V call is TRBV10-3, the J call TRBJ2-5; tentatively, D is TRBD2 (5 bases). The CDR3 runs to 13 residues. Germline lookup yields CDR1 ENHRY and CDR2 SYGVKD. V lost 6 bases, J lost 1 base, and 9 bases lay in between. The CDR3 region has the DNA TGTGCCATCAGGGAGCGGTCCCAAGAGACCCAGTACTTC. This gives the protein CAIRERSQETQYF.

This clonotype was observed a handful of times. This chain links TRBV20-1 with TRBJ1-2; tentative D call: TRBD1 (6 bases). Trimming left V 1 base short and J 0 bases short, with 9 bases between. Germline-derived CDR1 and CDR2 are DFQATT and SNEGSKA (reference sequence). The CDR3 loop spans 14 amino acids. The CDR3 nucleotides read TGCAGTGCTAGAGGAGGGGGAGCTAACTATGGCTACACCTTC. It is translated as CSARGGGANYGYTF.

The rearrangement uses TRBV3-1 and TRBJ2-3; 8 nucleotides line up with TRBD2. Germline CDR1 is LGHDT and CDR2 is YNNKEL (reference sequence). After removal of 4 bases from V and 1 base from J, the junction contained 7 bases not matched to a gene. The CDR3 length is 16 residues. Here the CDR3 DNA reads TGTGCCAGCAGCCTGAGAGGGACTAGGGGCACAGATACGCAGTATTTT. Translating gives CASSLRGTRGTDTQYF.

With respect to this clonotype: This clone may be a read error of a much larger clone one base away. The chain links TRBV29-1 to TRBJ2-3; TRBD1 matches at 8 bases. The germline V gene encodes CDR1 SQVTM and CDR2 ANQGSEA. CDR3 length: 13 residues. The CDR3 DNA reads as TGCAGCGGTGGACAGGGAGAGACAGATACGCAGGATTTT. Protein: CSGGQGETDTQDF.

A note on this clonotype: The germline gene is not matched at one end of the junction; a read error may be the cause. V is TRBV7-2 and J is TRBJ1-2, with no clear D. In germline, CDR1 is SGHTA, CDR2 FQGNSA. CDR3 length: 16 residues. The CDR3 nucleotides are TGTGCCAGCAGCTTAAGGTCAGCTAGAACTAACTATGGCCACACCTTC. It yields the protein CASSLRSARTNYGHTF.

The gene calls are TRBV10-2 and TRBJ2-3; D not resolved. The V gene lost 2 bases and the J gene lost 3 bases, with 6 bases spanning the gap. Germline-derived CDR1 and CDR2 are WSHSY and SAAADI. The CDR3 contains 13 residues. CDR3 amino acids: CASSETRTDTQYF. CDR3 nucleotides: TGCGCCAGCAGTGAGACAAGGACAGATACGCAGTATTTT.

This clonotype was seen ten or more times. The rearrangement uses TRBV3-1 and TRBJ1-2; no clear D gene. The V end lost 6 bases, the J end lost 4 bases, and 9 bases lay between the germline ends. CDR1 and CDR2 (germline): LGHDT, YNNKEL (reference sequence). The CDR3 is made up of 12 amino acids. The CDR3: CASSQATYGYTF. DNA for the CDR3: TGTGCCAGCAGTCAGGCGACCTATGGCTACACCTTC.

This clonotype has at least ten counts. V is TRBV10-2 and J is TRBJ2-1; 8 bases are shared with TRBD2. V shed 2 bases and J 2 bases; nucleotides not matched to a gene: 5. The CDR3 has 16 amino acids. From germline, CDR1 is WSHSY and CDR2 SAAADI. This CDR3 reads CASSELSGSAYNEQFF. CDR3 sequence (DNA): TGCGCCAGCAGTGAGCTAAGCGGGAGTGCCTACAATGAGCAGTTCTTC.